This TCR beta chain originates from a study of shared T cell receptors in the human thymus. Profiling relied on immunoSEQ multiplex PCR, and the TCRdb table lists in-frame clones only, not all of them. The table lists some 640,000 clones, more than 75% of them singletons, with 0.009% to 0.0095% in the top ten. This CDR3 spans 14 amino acids. Germline V gene data show CDR1 as PRHDT and CDR2 as FYEKMQ (reference sequence). The V gene lost 8 bases and the J gene lost 4 bases, with 17 bases spanning the gap. The same data also contributed to another study, on human thymus T cells. That paper states: Blood and thymic repertoires both appeared biased in V and J gene usage.

The specimen sequenced was thymocytes. The chain employs TRBV13 and TRBJ2-5; tentatively, D is TRBD2 (7 bases). This sequence was found in a boy in the first two years of life with a congenital heart defect. CDR3 sequence reads: CASLTRGARETQYF. CDR3 bases: TGTGCCAGCCTGACTCGGGGGGCCAGAGAGACCCAGTACTTC.